A selection of T cell receptor beta chains follows, all from one sample in a study of cytomegalovirus exposure and HLA in healthy donors. Profiling relied on immunoSEQ multiplex PCR, and the TCRdb table lists in-frame clones only, not all of them. The sample yields about 130,000 clones, around 83% seen once. Sequenced: PBMCs. All receptors derive from a man aged 45-65 years in good health and CMV-seronegative. Both conserved end residues are part of each CDR3.

TRBJ1-1 | TRBV5-1 | CASSLGTGNTEAFF
TRBJ2-5 | TRBV7-6 | CASSPGQGKETQYF
TRBJ1-6 | TRBV11-2 | CASRLQGVSPLHF
TRBJ2-3 | TRBV5-1 | CASSLGQGSTDTQYF
TRBJ2-2 | TRBV7-7 | CASSSFRLAGGLDTGELFF
TRBJ2-5 | TRBV18 | CASSRPWTEKRTQYF
TRBJ2-5 | TRBV5-1 | CASSFGALKETQYF
TRBJ2-7 | TRBV18 | CASSPPSGLFGSYEQYF
TRBJ1-1 | TRBV27 | CASSLSGGSTEAFF
TRBJ2-5 | TRBV29-1 | CSVENNGQVEETQYF
TRBJ1-3 | TRBV6-1 | CASTGTGQANTIYF
TRBJ2-1 | TRBV5-1 | CASTFGGLPTYNEQFF
TRBJ2-1 | TRBV29-1 | CSVEWGRYNEQFF
TRBJ2-2 | TRBV15 | CATSTDRNTGELFF
TRBJ1-1 | TRBV30 | CAWSGGQSMNTEAFF
TRBJ2-5 | TRBV5-4 | CASSLGTGEETQYF
TRBJ1-4 | TRBV29-1 | CSVRQGANEKLFF
TRBJ1-1 | TRBV10-2 | CASSELPGQGPSAAEAFF
TRBJ1-1 | TRBV5-1 | CASSPRRVNTEAFF
TRBJ1-2 | TRBV27 | CASSYGPENGYTF
TRBJ1-1 | TRBV5-1 | CASSSPGTGGTEAFF
TRBJ2-5 | TRBV7-2 | CASSAQGGTSNF
TRBJ1-1 | TRBV6-5 | CASSYSGQSVAFF
TRBJ2-7 | TRBV5-6 | CASSPVAGETPYEQYF
TRBJ2-6 | TRBV5-1 | CASSGGRDASGANVLTF